This T cell receptor (beta chain) appears in the sequencing data of a study of T cell clusters in autoimmune cytopenias. Multiplex touch-down PCR amplified TRB using TRB-A and TRB-B pools in one tube. TCRdb reprocessed the multiplex PCR reads; each CDR3 protein has one entry and no DNA is given. The sample table sets out over 5,000 distinct CDR3 sequences. TRB amplification used approximately 250 ng of peripheral blood genomic DNA. This CDR3 region has 13 residues. From germline, CDR1 is SQVTM and CDR2 ANQGSEA. This clonotype registers medium-sized by frequency. These same records also appear under a second study, on T cell repertoires in aging, cancer and after chemotherapy. As that study records: Rebound thymic output was suggested by rising median generation probability during chemotherapy in each cancer cohort.

The chain recombines TRBV29-1 with TRBJ2-3; absent DNA, TCRdb's TRBD1 call cannot be checked. The receptor was isolated from a human donor in good health. Sequenced: peripheral blood. The CDR3 spells CSVRQGPTDTQYF.